This TCR beta chain was profiled in a study of blood T cells in healthy people across ages. Study results and limitations: Since the PBMCs were unsorted, naive and antigen-experienced cells could not be conclusively compared. Diversity figures derived from one million T cells were judged to underestimate the true value. As age increased, TCR beta diversity per million T cells fell in a roughly linear fashion.

As concerns this clonotype: The antigen is undetermined.

Alongside a J-beta primer mix, a sample-barcoded 5' primer served in a second PCR lasting about 7 to 12 cycles. Each TCR beta cDNA got a 12-nucleotide random molecular identifier. TCRdb reanalysed the 5' RACE reads using MiXCR and keeps one entry per CDR3 protein. The sample consists of hundreds of thousands of distinct CDR3 sequences, around 54% of them appearing once. The receptor was derived from a man aged 60 to 75 in good health. Sequenced sample: blood.

The CDR3 protein is CSAPWDRGFEAFF. In nucleotides, the CDR3 is TGCAGTGCTCCCTGGGACAGGGGTTTTGAAGCTTTCTTT. The chain links TRBV20-1 to TRBJ1-1; TRBD1 matches 10 bases. The CDR3 consists of 13 residues. The V gene's germline CDR1 is DFQATT and CDR2 SNEGSKA (reference sequence). J was trimmed by 7 bases and V by 5 bases; bases with no gene match: 7.